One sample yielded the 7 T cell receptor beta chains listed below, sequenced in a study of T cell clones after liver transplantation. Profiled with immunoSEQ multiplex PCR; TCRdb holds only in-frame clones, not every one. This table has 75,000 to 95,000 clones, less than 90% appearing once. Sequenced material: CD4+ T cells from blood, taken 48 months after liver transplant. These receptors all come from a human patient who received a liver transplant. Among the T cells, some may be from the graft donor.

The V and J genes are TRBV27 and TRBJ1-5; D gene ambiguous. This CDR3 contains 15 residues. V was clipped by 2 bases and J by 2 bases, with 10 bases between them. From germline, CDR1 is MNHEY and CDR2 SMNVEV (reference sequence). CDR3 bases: TGTGCCAGCAGTTTAGACCCTTTTGGCAATCAGCCCCAGCATTTT. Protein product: CASSLDPFGNQPQHF.

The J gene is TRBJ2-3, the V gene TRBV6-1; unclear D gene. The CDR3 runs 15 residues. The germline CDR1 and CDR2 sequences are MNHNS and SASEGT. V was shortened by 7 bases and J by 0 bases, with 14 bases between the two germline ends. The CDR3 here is CASTPGLPSTDTQYF. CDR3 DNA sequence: TGTGCCAGCACCCCAGGATTACCTAGCACAGATACGCAGTATTTT.

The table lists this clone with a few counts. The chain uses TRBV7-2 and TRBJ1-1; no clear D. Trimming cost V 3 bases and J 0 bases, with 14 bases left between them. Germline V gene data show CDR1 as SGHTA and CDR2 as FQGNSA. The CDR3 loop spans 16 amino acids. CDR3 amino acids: CASSFLGGQLNTEAFF. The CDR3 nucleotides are TGTGCCAGCAGCTTTCTCGGAGGCCAGCTGAACACTGAAGCTTTCTTT.

CDR3 amino acids: CAWSDRLNQPQHF. The CDR3 DNA follows: TGTGCCTGGTCGGACAGACTCAATCAGCCCCAGCATTTT. V gene TRBV30 combines with J gene TRBJ1-5; D perhaps matches TRBD1 (6 bases). Germline V gene data show CDR1 as GTSNPN and CDR2 as SVGIG (reference sequence). V was shortened by 5 bases and J by 3 bases, with 11 bases between the two germline ends. This CDR3 spans 13 amino acids. Complete variable domain (other parts from reference TRBV30 and TRBJ1-5): SQTIHQWPATLVQPVGSPLSLECTVEGTSNPNLYWYRQAAGRGLQLLFYSVGIGQISSEVPQNLSASRPQDRQFILSSKKLLLSDSGFYLCAWSDRLNQPQHFGDGTRLSIL.

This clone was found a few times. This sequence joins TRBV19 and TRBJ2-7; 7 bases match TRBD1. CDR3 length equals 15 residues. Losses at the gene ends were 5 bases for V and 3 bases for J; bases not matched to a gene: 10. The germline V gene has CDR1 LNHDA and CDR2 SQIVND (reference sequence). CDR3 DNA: TGTGCCAGTAGTGTCCGGGACAGTCTACTCTACGAGCAGTACTTC. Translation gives CASSVRDSLLYEQYF.

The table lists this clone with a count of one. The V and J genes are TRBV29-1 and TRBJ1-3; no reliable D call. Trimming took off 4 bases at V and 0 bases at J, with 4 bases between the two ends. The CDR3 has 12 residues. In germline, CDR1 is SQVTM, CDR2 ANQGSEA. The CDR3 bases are TGCAGCGTTGTGGACTCTGGAAACACCATATATTTT. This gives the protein CSVVDSGNTIYF.

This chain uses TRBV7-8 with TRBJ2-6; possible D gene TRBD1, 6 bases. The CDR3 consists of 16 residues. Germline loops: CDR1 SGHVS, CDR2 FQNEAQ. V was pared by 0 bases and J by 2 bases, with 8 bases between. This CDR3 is CASSLAPGAGANVLTF. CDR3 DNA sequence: TGTGCCAGCAGCTTAGCCCCAGGGGCTGGGGCCAACGTCCTGACTTTC. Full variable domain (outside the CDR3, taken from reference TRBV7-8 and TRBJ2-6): GAGVSQSPRYKVAKRGQDVALRCDPISGHVSLFWYQQALGQGPEFLTYFQNEAQLDKSGLPSDRFFAERPEGSVSTLKIQRTQQEDSAVYLCASSLAPGAGANVLTFGAGSRLTVL.